This paragraph reports one TCR beta chain. Antigen unknown. TCRdb passed the RT-PCR reads through MiXCR, listing each CDR3 protein once. The table records 400,000 to 650,000 distinct CDR3 sequences, under 8.5% of them present only once. Trimming took 4 bases from V and 1 from J, leaving 16 bases between them. The length of the CDR3 is 16 residues. The germline gives CDR1 MNHEY, CDR2 SVGAGI. This specimen belongs to a study of response to subunit inactivated influenza vaccine. Study findings and constraints: The study's authors posited that every seasonal influenza vaccination enlists few new T cells.

The chain carries TRBV6-5 and TRBJ1-1; maybe TRBD1 (5 bases). This specimen was PBMCs from blood, taken less than 30 months after vaccination. The TCR sequence derives from a man in his fifties or sixties who received an inactivated influenza vaccine. CDR3 coding DNA: TGTGCCAGCAGTTGGGACCCGGGGGGTTCGAACACTGAAGCTTTCTTT. Amino acid sequence: CASSWDPGGSNTEAFF.